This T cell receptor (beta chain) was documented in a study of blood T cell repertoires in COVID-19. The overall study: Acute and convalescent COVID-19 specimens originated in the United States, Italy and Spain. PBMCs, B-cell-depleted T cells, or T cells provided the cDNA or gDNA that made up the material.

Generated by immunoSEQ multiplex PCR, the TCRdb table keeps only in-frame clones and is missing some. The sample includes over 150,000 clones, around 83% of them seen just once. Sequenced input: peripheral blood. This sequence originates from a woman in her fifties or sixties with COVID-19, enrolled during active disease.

The CDR3 here is CASSLGRGTGALEAFF. The CDR3 coding sequence is TGCGCCAGCAGCTTGGGTCGTGGGACAGGGGCCCTCGAAGCTTTCTTT. The chain couples TRBV5-1 to TRBJ1-1, with 10 bases that match TRBD1. V shed 0 bases and J 8 bases; nucleotides not matched to a gene: 10. This CDR3 is 16 amino acids long. Germline CDR1 reads SGHRS; CDR2 reads YFSETQ.